This T cell receptor beta chain was found in a study of T-cell reconstitution after alpha-beta-depleted transplantation in children. CDR1 and CDR2 (germline): SGHTA, FQGTGA. This CDR3 comprises 15 residues. With 0 bases removed from V and 1 base from J, the gap between germline ends came to 9 bases. It was with unique molecular identifiers that the TCRbeta library was prepared. TCRdb passed the PCR reads through MiXCR, listing each CDR3 protein once. The data hold about 610,000 distinct CDR3 sequences, with under 12% observed a single time. This clonotype was seen many times. Sequencing was performed on PBMCs from the stem cell graft donor, taken from the stem cell graft. The TCR was taken from a human donor who donated a stem cell graft to a child with acute myeloid leukemia. The chain is built from TRBV7-3 and TRBJ1-1, with a weak D call TRBD1 (5 bases). Here the CDR3 reads CASSLTWDGNTEAFF. CDR3 coding DNA: TGTGCCAGCAGCTTAACGTGGGACGGGAACACTGAAGCTTTCTTT.